The clone carrying this TCR beta chain has a single count. This CDR3 has 15 amino acids. The germline CDR1 and CDR2 sequences are SGHRS and YFSETQ. V lost 3 bases, J lost 4 bases, and 6 bases stayed unmatched. The data were obtained in a study of blood T cell repertoires in COVID-19. Study at large: Acute and convalescent COVID-19 specimens originated in the United States, Italy and Spain.

The method was immunoSEQ multiplex PCR; TCRdb's version includes in-frame clones alone and lacks a portion of them. The repertoire has 100,000 to 150,000 clones, 88% of them found once; the top ten carry 1.2%. Specimen: peripheral blood. The TCR comes from a woman of 80 years or more with acute or convalescent COVID-19. This chain links TRBV5-1 with TRBJ1-1; 10 nucleotides match TRBD1. CDR3 DNA sequence: TGCGCCAGCAGCTCGGAAGGACAGGGGGGCACTGAAGCTTTCTTT. Its translation: CASSSEGQGGTEAFF. The complete variable domain, with remaining parts taken from reference TRBV5-1 and TRBJ1-1, reads KAGVTQTPRYLIKTRGQQVTLSCSPISGHRSVSWYQQTPGQGLQFLFEYFSETQRNKGNFPGRFSGRQFSNSRSEMNVSTLELGDSALYLCASSSEGQGGTEAFFGQGTRLTVV.